The source of this T cell receptor (beta chain) is a study of T cell changes during pregnancy in multiple sclerosis. The protocol was immunoSEQ multiplex PCR, while the TCRdb copy is restricted to in-frame clones and leaves out a portion. Of fewer than 95,000 clones listed, 85% to 95% are singletons. The CDR3 loop spans 13 amino acids. CDR1 is SQVTM and CDR2 is ANQGSEA in the germline V gene. The V and J ends lost 1 base and 0 bases respectively, with 6 bases between them. The receptor was derived from a female donor with multiple sclerosis, enrolled in a pregnancy study. The gene calls are TRBV29-1 and TRBJ1-1; D is undetermined. The sequences come from peripheral blood, collected in the first trimester of pregnancy. The CDR3: CSVEAQLNTEAFF. The CDR3 DNA follows: TGCAGCGTTGAAGCCCAATTGAACACTGAAGCTTTCTTT.